These 15 T cell receptor beta chains came from one sample sequenced in a study of blood T cell repertoires in COVID-19. Produced via immunoSEQ multiplex PCR; TCRdb's table is partial and in-frame only. Of approximately 200,000 clones detected, approximately 89% appear once; the ten largest clones hold around 4%. Sample: peripheral blood. Receptors were obtained from a woman aged 30 to 39 with acute or convalescent COVID-19.

This clone was found once. The chain employs TRBV2 and TRBJ2-1; TRBD2 might be the D (5 bases). CDR1 and CDR2 from the germline V gene are SNHLY and FYNNEI. CDR3 length: 12 residues. The V end lost 2 bases, the J end lost 8 bases, and 7 bases lay between the germline ends. CDR3 in amino acids: CASSEKEDEQFF. The CDR3 DNA is TGTGCCAGCAGTGAAAAGGAGGATGAGCAGTTCTTC.

V gene TRBV7-8 combines with J gene TRBJ1-4, with a weak D call TRBD1 (5 bases). V lost 3 bases and J 5 bases, leaving 13 bases between the germline ends. Germline V CDR1 and CDR2: SGHVS, FQNEAQ. The CDR3 covers 15 residues. CDR3 sequence: CASSFDHRQNEKLFF. CDR3 DNA sequence: TGTGCCAGCAGCTTTGATCACAGGCAAAATGAAAAACTGTTTTTT.

This chain joins TRBV28 and TRBJ2-5; 8 bases align to TRBD2. The CDR3 sequence is 14 residues long. J lost 5 bases, V lost 6 bases, and 8 bases had no gene match. CDR1 is MDHEN, CDR2 SYDVKM, per germline. In DNA form, the CDR3 reads TGTGCCAGCAGGGAGCGGGAGTTTAGGGAGACCCAGTACTTC. It specifies CASREREFRETQYF.

V is TRBV5-1 and J is TRBJ2-1, with TRBD2 matching over 15 bases. The CDR3 is 17 amino acids. CDR1 is SGHRS and CDR2 is YFSETQ in the germline V gene. J lost 4 bases, V lost 4 bases, and 6 bases had no gene match. CDR3 nucleotide sequence: TGCGCCAGCAGCAGAAGGACTAGCGGGAGGGAATACAATGAGCAGTTCTTC. Residues: CASSRRTSGREYNEQFF.

The genes are TRBV27 and TRBJ1-5, with D unclear. CDR3 length: 12 residues. Deletions cut 5 bases from V and 10 bases from J, with 12 bases between. Germline V gives CDR1 MNHEY, CDR2 SMNVEV (reference sequence). The CDR3 DNA sequence: TGTGCCAGCAGTGCAACGCGAACTCCCCAGCATTTT. Amino acid sequence: CASSATRTPQHF.

J is TRBJ1-5 and V is TRBV28; 7 bases line up with TRBD1. Germline V gene sequence: CDR1 MDHEN, CDR2 SYDVKM. With V trimmed by 5 bases and J by 9 bases, 19 bases remained unmatched. The CDR3 is made up of 17 amino acids. The CDR3 nucleotides are TGTGCCAGCAGTCGGGTCAGGGGGGAGCAGGGTGGACGGCCCCAGCATTTT. This sequence encodes CASSRVRGEQGGRPQHF.

The rearrangement joins TRBV18 to TRBJ2-1; 9 nucleotides align to TRBD2. The V gene end was trimmed by 4 bases and the J gene end by 5 bases; junction bases not matched to a gene: 9. Looked up from germline, CDR1 is KGHSH and CDR2 is LQKENI. The CDR3 consists of 16 residues. In DNA, the CDR3 is TGTGCCAGCTCACGGACGACTAGCGGAGAGGACAATGAGCAGTTCTTC. Translated, it gives CASSRTTSGEDNEQFF.

V is TRBV23-1 and J is TRBJ1-5; D uncertain. TRBV23-1 is given ORF status, its function remaining uncertain. This CDR3 is built from 15 residues. V lost 0 bases, J lost 3 bases, and 9 bases lay in between. The CDR3 region has the DNA TGCGCCAGCAGTCAATCGGTTGCGAACAATCAGCCCCAGCATTTT. This codes for CASSQSVANNQPQHF.

The chain couples TRBV2 to TRBJ2-7; D is unclear. The V gene's germline CDR1 is SNHLY and CDR2 FYNNEI. V was shortened by 6 bases and J by 7 bases, with 13 bases between the two germline ends. The CDR3 totals 12 residues. The chain's CDR3 is CASSVLDGEQYF. CDR3 in DNA: TGTGCCAGCAGCGTTCTCGACGGGGAGCAGTACTTC. The entire variable domain, with the rest obtained from reference TRBV2 and TRBJ2-7, is as follows: EPEVTQTPSHQVTQMGQEVILRCVPISNHLYFYWYRQILGQKVEFLVSFYNNEISEKSEIFDDQFSVERPDGSNFTLKIRSTKLEDSAMYFCASSVLDGEQYFGPGTRLTVT.

J is TRBJ1-1 and V is TRBV12-5; D gene uncertain. V was cut by 5 bases and J by 4 bases, with 17 bases left in between. Germline CDR1 and CDR2: LGHNT and FRNRAP. The CDR3 has 15 amino acids. The CDR3, as DNA: TGTGCTAGTGGTCCCCGGGGTTCGGGCCTCACTGAAGCTTTCTTT. Protein sequence: CASGPRGSGLTEAFF.

This chain connects TRBV28 to TRBJ2-5; TRBD2 agrees at 15 bases. Germline V gene data show CDR1 as MDHEN and CDR2 as SYDVKM. V was clipped by 1 base and J by 10 bases; unmatched bases: 4. The CDR3 runs to 15 residues. This CDR3 reads CASSLSGLAGGLQYF. CDR3 bases: TGTGCCAGCAGTTTATCGGGACTAGCGGGAGGCCTCCAGTACTTC.

A single count supports this clone. This rearrangement joins TRBV19 to TRBJ1-4; 7 positions agree with TRBD1. The CDR3 totals 14 residues. Germline CDR1 LNHDA, CDR2 SQIVND (reference sequence). The V and J ends lost 6 bases and 8 bases, in that order; junction bases with no gene match: 9. The CDR3 coding sequence is TGTGCCAGTAGGCGACAGGGCGGGGAGGAAAAACTGTTTTTT. Its translation is CASRRQGGEEKLFF.

The chain uses TRBV29-1 and TRBJ1-4, with D possibly TRBD1 on 6 matching bases. The CDR3 totals 13 residues. Germline V gene sequence: CDR1 SQVTM, CDR2 ANQGSEA. Trimming removed 6 bases at V and 5 bases at J, with 13 bases between. The CDR3 sequence is CSVLQDRNEKLFF. The CDR3 DNA follows: TGCAGCGTCCTCCAGGACAGAAATGAAAAACTGTTTTTT.

The chain employs TRBV10-2 and TRBJ1-1; 7 nucleotides line up with TRBD1. The CDR3 covers 13 residues. J lost 7 bases, V lost 6 bases, and 8 bases had no gene match. From germline, CDR1 is WSHSY and CDR2 SAAADI. The CDR3 is CASSTQGGGEAFF. The CDR3 DNA reads as TGCGCCAGCAGCACTCAGGGGGGAGGTGAAGCTTTCTTT.

This clone was detected only once. The V gene is TRBV18, the J gene TRBJ1-1; 8 positions agree with TRBD1. This CDR3 region has 17 residues. The ends lost 3 bases at V and 1 base at J; junction bases unmatched: 10. Germline loops: CDR1 KGHSH, CDR2 LQKENI. Here the CDR3 reads CASSPLTGGLKNTEAFF. DNA of the CDR3: TGTGCCAGCTCACCCTTAACAGGGGGGTTGAAGAACACTGAAGCTTTCTTT.